Following are 17 T cell receptor beta chains from one sample sequenced in a study of blood T cell repertoires in COVID-19. Clones were sequenced by immunoSEQ multiplex PCR, and TCRdb holds only the in-frame ones, with some missing. The data contain roughly 200,000 clones, 75% to 85% of them singletons. Sequenced: peripheral blood. These TCRs come from a woman aged 35 to 49 with COVID-19, enrolled during active disease.

The V call is TRBV27, the J call TRBJ2-1; 15 bases are a match to TRBD2. This CDR3 is built from 17 residues. The trim removed 3 bases at V and 5 bases at J, leaving 5 bases unmatched. Germline V gene lookup returns CDR1 MNHEY and CDR2 SMNVEV (reference sequence). CDR3: CASSLGTSGGTHNEQFF. The CDR3 coding sequence is TGTGCCAGCAGTTTGGGGACTAGCGGGGGGACCCACAATGAGCAGTTCTTC.

This clone appeared a single time. The rearrangement uses TRBV27 and TRBJ1-1, with 9 positions matching TRBD1. J gave up 10 bases and V 7 bases, and 16 bases lay outside the gene matches. This CDR3 spans 15 amino acids. The germline CDR1 and CDR2 sequences are MNHEY and SMNVEV (reference sequence). For the CDR3, the DNA is TGTGCCAGCAACTTCGCCGGGACAGGGAGAGGGGGAGCTTTCTTT. Its protein is CASNFAGTGRGGAFF.

V gene TRBV7-3 combines with J gene TRBJ2-6, with D uncertain. V was trimmed by 6 bases and J by 1 base, leaving 13 bases between them. CDR3 size: 16 residues. Germline V gene data show CDR1 as SGHTA and CDR2 as FQGTGA. Here the CDR3 reads CASSLTGGSGANVLTF. The CDR3 region has the DNA TGTGCCAGCAGTCTAACGGGTGGATCTGGGGCCAACGTCCTGACTTTC.

The J gene is TRBJ1-2, the V gene TRBV5-6; 7 bases line up with TRBD1. Losses at the gene ends were 3 bases for V and 14 bases for J; bases not matched to a gene: 7. This CDR3 contains 11 residues. The germline V gene encodes CDR1 SGHDT and CDR2 YYEEEE. CDR3 DNA sequence: TGTGCCAGCAGCTCGACAGGGTCCTTTACCTTC. Residues: CASSSTGSFTF.

In this sample, this clone turned up a few times. The rearrangement links TRBV6-5 to TRBJ2-3; tentatively, D is TRBD2 (5 bases). Trimming left V 2 bases short and J 0 bases short, with 9 bases between. Germline CDR1 MNHEY, CDR2 SVGAGI. There are 15 residues in the CDR3. The CDR3, as DNA: TGTGCCAGCAGTTACCAGACTACTAGCACAGATACGCAGTATTTT. Protein sequence: CASSYQTTSTDTQYF.

The V call is TRBV7-2, the J call TRBJ1-1; D is undetermined. The CDR3 spans 14 residues. Between the trimmed V and J ends, which lost 0 bases and 0 bases, there was a span of 5 bases. Germline V gives CDR1 SGHTA, CDR2 FQGNSA. DNA for the CDR3: TGTGCCAGCAGCTTAGCCAGGTTGAACACTGAAGCTTTCTTT. It codes for CASSLARLNTEAFF.

The chain links TRBV5-5 to TRBJ1-5; D might be TRBD1 (5 bases). The germline V and J ends were trimmed by 0 bases and 0 bases, with 19 bases remaining between them. CDR3 length: 19 residues. Germline V CDR1 and CDR2: SGHKS, YYEKEE (reference sequence). The DNA of the CDR3 is TGTGCCAGCAGCTTGGTGCTGGGGCCCCTTTTAGGTAGCAATCAGCCCCAGCATTTT. Translation gives CASSLVLGPLLGSNQPQHF.

The chain uses TRBV2 and TRBJ1-5; tentatively, D is TRBD1 (6 bases). Germline-derived CDR1 and CDR2 are SNHLY and FYNNEI. The CDR3 loop spans 15 amino acids. V was shortened by 3 bases and J by 7 bases, with 16 bases between the two germline ends. CDR3 sequence: CASSEGAGALQPQHF. CDR3 DNA: TGTGCCAGCAGTGAGGGGGCAGGGGCGTTACAGCCCCAGCATTTT.

This clone showed up just once. This chain connects TRBV18 to TRBJ2-5; D is possibly TRBD2 (7 bases). Germline V gives CDR1 KGHSH, CDR2 LQKENI. The CDR3 covers 14 residues. Trimming removed 5 bases at V and 5 bases at J, with 15 bases between. The CDR3 spells CASSLQQGGETQYF. The CDR3 DNA follows: TGTGCCAGCTCATTACAACAGGGAGGGGAGACCCAGTACTTC.

This chain joins TRBV5-1 and TRBJ2-2, with 9 bases fitting TRBD1. The CDR3 totals 16 residues. The V gene end was trimmed by 1 base and the J gene end by 7 bases; junction bases not matched to a gene: 8. Germline V lookup: CDR1 SGHRS, CDR2 YFSETQ. The CDR3 region has the DNA TGCGCCAGCAGCTTGAGCACAGGGGGCTTAGGCGGGGAGCTGTTTTTT. This gives the protein CASSLSTGGLGGELFF.

V and J are TRBV10-2 and TRBJ2-3; D unresolved. In germline, CDR1 is WSHSY, CDR2 SAAADI. This CDR3 region has 11 residues. The ends were cut back, 6 bases at V and 6 bases at J, with 7 bases in the middle. CDR3 amino acids: CASSHQDTQYF. CDR3 nucleotides: TGCGCCAGCAGCCACCAGGATACGCAGTATTTT.

This clone has just a few counts. The chain is built from TRBV4-3 and TRBJ2-1, with 8 bases that match TRBD1. The junction had 12 bases not matched to a gene; V was cut back by 0 bases and J by 8 bases. Germline V gene sequence: CDR1 LGHNA, CDR2 YSLEER. CDR3 length equals 17 residues. The chain's CDR3 is CASSQETRQGASDEQFF. CDR3 nucleotides: TGCGCCAGCAGCCAAGAAACTCGGCAGGGGGCGAGCGATGAGCAGTTCTTC.

The chain couples TRBV12-3 or TRBV12-4 to TRBJ1-2; unclear D gene. V was clipped by 6 bases and J by 7 bases, with 9 bases between them. CDR3 size: 11 residues. CDR3 sequence: CASSLSLGYTF. In DNA, the CDR3 is TGTGCCAGCAGCCTATCACTTGGCTACACCTTC.

The chain links TRBV16 to TRBJ2-5, with D unclear. The CDR3 consists of 12 residues. Trimming shortened V by 4 bases and J by 5 bases, and 8 bases separated the two germline ends. Germline CDR1 is KGHSY and CDR2 is FQNENV. The CDR3 loop reads CASSPLQETQYF. CDR3 sequence (DNA): TGTGCCAGCAGCCCCCTCCAGGAGACCCAGTACTTC.

The rearrangement joins TRBV11-2 to TRBJ2-5; D is uncertain. Trimming cost V 4 bases and J 0 bases, with 6 bases left between them. The CDR3 has 13 amino acids. Germline CDR1 reads SGHAT; CDR2 reads FQNNGV. The DNA for the CDR3 is TGTGCCAGCAGCTACGGGTACCAAGAGACCCAGTACTTC. This gives the protein CASSYGYQETQYF.

This clone was detected a few times. DNA of the CDR3: TGTGCCAGCAGCTTGTCGGGGGAACAGCCCCAGCATTTT. Translated: CASSLSGEQPQHF. V gene TRBV7-9 combines with J gene TRBJ1-5; D possibly corresponds to TRBD1 (5 bases). CDR1 and CDR2 from the germline V gene are SEHNR and FQNEAQ (reference sequence). The V and J ends lost 3 bases and 7 bases respectively, with 10 bases between them. This CDR3 spans 13 amino acids.

The rearrangement joins TRBV4-1 to TRBJ1-6, with 8 bases matching TRBD1. The V and J ends lost 4 bases and 8 bases, in that order; junction bases with no gene match: 4. There are 14 residues in the CDR3. Germline loops: CDR1 MGHRA, CDR2 YSYEKL. CDR3 nucleotides: TGCGCCAGCAGCCCGGACAGGGAGCATTCACCCCTCCACTTT. Its protein product is CASSPDREHSPLHF.